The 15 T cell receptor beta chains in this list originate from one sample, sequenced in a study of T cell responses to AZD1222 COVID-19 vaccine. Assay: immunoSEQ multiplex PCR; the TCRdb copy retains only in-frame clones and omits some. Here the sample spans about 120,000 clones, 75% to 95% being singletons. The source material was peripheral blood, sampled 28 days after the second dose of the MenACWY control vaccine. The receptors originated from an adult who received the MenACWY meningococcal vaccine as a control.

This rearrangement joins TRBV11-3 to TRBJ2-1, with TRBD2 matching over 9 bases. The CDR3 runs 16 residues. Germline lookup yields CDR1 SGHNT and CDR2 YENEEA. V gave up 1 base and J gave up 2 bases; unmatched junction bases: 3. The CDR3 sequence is CASSLVAGGPYNEQFF. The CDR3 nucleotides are TGTGCCAGCAGCTTAGTTGCGGGAGGGCCCTACAATGAGCAGTTCTTC.

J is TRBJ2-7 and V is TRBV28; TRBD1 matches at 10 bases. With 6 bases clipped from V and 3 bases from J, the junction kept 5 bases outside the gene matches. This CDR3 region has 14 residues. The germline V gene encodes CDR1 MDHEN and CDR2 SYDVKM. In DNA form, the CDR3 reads TGTGCCAGCAGATCCGACAGGGGGCGCTACGAGCAGTACTTC. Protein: CASRSDRGRYEQYF.

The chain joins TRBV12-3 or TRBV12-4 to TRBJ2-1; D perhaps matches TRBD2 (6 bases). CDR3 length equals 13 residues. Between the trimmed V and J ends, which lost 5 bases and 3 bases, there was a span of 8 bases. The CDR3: CASSPGGYNEQFF. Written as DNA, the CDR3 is TGTGCCAGCAGTCCCGGGGGCTACAATGAGCAGTTCTTC.

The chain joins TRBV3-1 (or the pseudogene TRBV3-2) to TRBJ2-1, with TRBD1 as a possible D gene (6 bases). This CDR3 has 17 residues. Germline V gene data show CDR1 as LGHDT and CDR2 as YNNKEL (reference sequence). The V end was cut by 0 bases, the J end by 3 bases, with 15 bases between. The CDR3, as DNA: TGTGCCAGCAGCCAAGATCGGTGGGACACTCTCTACAATGAGCAGTTCTTC. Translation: CASSQDRWDTLYNEQFF.

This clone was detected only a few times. The CDR3 protein is CASSMLGYRATNEKLFF. The CDR3 nucleotides read TGTGCCAGTAGTATGCTGGGCTACAGGGCAACTAATGAAAAACTGTTTTTT. The V and J genes are TRBV19 and TRBJ1-4; TRBD1 might be the D (6 bases). The CDR3 consists of 17 residues. Germline CDR1 is LNHDA and CDR2 is SQIVND (reference sequence). The germline V and J ends were trimmed by 3 bases and 0 bases, with 14 bases remaining between them. Variable domain in full (rest from reference TRBV19 and TRBJ1-4): DGGITQSPKYLFRKEGQNVTLSCEQNLNHDAMYWYRQDPGQGLRLIYYSQIVNDFQKGDIAEGYSVSREKKESFPLTVTSAQKNPTAFYLCASSMLGYRATNEKLFFGSGTQLSVL.

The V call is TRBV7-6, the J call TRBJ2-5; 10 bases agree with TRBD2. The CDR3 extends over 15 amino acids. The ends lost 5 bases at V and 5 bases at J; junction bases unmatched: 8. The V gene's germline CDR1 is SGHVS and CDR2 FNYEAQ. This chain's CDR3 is CASSLSGGAGETQYF. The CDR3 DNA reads TGTGCCAGCAGCCTAAGCGGGGGGGCCGGTGAGACCCAGTACTTC. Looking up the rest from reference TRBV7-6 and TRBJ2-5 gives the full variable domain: GAGVSQSPRYKVTKRGQDVALRCDPISGHVSLYWYRQALGQGPEFLTYFNYEAQQDKSGLPNDRFSAERPEGSISTLTIQRTEQRDSAMYRCASSLSGGAGETQYFGPGTRLLVL.

CDR3 region: CATLVQQFAYEQYV. CDR3 nucleotide sequence: TGTGCCACCCTGGTACAGCAATTCGCCTACGAGCAGTACGTC. This sequence joins TRBV6-5 and TRBJ2-7, with D uncertain. The germline V gene encodes CDR1 MNHEY and CDR2 SVGAGI. The ends were cut back, 10 bases at V and 2 bases at J, with 18 bases in the middle. This CDR3 spans 14 amino acids.

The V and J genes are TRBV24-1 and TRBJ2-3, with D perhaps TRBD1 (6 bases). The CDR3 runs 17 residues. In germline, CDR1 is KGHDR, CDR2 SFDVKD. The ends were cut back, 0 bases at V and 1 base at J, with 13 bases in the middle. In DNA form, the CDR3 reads TGTGCCACCAGTGATTTGAACAGGGTAGGGGGCACAGATACGCAGTATTTT. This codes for CATSDLNRVGGTDTQYF.

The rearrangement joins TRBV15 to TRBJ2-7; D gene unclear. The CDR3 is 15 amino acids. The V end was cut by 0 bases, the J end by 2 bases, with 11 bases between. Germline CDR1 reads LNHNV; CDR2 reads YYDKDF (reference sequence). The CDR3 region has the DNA TGTGCCACCAGCAGAGATTTAGGCTCGACCTACGAGCAGTACGTC. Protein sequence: CATSRDLGSTYEQYV.

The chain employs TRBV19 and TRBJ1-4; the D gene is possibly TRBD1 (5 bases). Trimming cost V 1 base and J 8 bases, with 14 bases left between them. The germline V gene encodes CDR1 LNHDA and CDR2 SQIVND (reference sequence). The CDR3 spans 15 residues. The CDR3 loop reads CASSIGTGRYEKLFF. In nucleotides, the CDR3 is TGTGCCAGTAGTATAGGTACAGGACGTTACGAAAAACTGTTTTTT.

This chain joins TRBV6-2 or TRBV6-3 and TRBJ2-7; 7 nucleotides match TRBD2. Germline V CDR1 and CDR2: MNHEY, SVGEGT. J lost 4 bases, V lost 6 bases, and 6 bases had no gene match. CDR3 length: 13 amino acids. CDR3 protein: CASSLAEHYEQYV. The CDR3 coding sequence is TGTGCCAGCAGCCTAGCGGAGCATTACGAGCAGTACGTC.

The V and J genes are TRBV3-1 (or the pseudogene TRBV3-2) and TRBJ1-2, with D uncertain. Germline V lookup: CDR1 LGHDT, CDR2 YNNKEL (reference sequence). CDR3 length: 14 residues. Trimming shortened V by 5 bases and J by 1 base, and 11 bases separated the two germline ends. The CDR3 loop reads CASSYSGVNYGYTF. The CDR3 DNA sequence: TGTGCCAGCAGCTACTCCGGAGTTAACTATGGCTACACCTTC.

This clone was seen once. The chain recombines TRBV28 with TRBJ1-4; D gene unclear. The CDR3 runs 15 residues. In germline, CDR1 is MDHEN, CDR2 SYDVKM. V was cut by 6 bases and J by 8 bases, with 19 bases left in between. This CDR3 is CASSQNRKGGEKLFF. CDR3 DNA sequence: TGTGCCAGCAGCCAAAATAGGAAGGGTGGCGAAAAACTGTTTTTT. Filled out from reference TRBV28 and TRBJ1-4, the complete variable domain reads DVKVTQSSRYLVKRTGEKVFLECVQDMDHENMFWYRQDPGLGLRLIYFSYDVKMKEKGDIPEGYSVSREKKERFSLILESASTNQTSMYLCASSQNRKGGEKLFFGSGTQLSVL.

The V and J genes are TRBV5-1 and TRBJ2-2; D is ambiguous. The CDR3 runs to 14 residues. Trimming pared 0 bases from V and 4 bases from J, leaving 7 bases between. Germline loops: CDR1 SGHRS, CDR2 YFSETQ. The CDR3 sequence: CASSLDPSTGELFF. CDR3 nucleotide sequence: TGCGCCAGCAGCTTGGACCCCTCCACCGGGGAGCTGTTTTTT.

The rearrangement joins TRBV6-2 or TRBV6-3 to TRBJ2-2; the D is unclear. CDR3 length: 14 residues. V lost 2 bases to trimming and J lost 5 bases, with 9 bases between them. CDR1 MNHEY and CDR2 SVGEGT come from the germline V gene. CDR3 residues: CASSYILGTGELFF. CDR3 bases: TGTGCCAGCAGTTACATCCTAGGAACCGGGGAGCTGTTTTTT.